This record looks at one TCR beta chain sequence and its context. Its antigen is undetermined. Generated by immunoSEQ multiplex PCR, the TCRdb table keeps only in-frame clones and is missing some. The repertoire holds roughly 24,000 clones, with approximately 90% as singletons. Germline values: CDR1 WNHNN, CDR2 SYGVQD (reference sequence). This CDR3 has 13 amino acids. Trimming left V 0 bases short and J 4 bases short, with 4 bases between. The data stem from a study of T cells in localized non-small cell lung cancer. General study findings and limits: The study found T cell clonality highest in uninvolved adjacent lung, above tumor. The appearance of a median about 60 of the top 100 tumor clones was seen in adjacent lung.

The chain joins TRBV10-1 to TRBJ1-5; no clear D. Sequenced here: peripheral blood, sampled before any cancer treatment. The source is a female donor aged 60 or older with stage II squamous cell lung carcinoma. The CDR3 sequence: CASSESDNQPQHF. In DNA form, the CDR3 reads TGCGCCAGCAGTGAGTCAGATAATCAGCCCCAGCATTTT.